The 28 T cell receptor beta chains in this list originate from one sample, sequenced in a study of vaccination and CD4 T cells after COVID-19 (dated by TCRdb to the early 2020s). Libraries came from PCR. The instrument was an Illumina iSeq 100. DNA from cultured CD4+ T cells underwent TCR sequencing with the Oncomine TCR Beta short-read assay at the Johns Hopkins FTIC core. The public sequencing data were trimmed at Q25 with fastp and processed into clonotypes with MiXCR by TCRdb, which kept only in-frame beta chains. Identical CDR3 protein sequences are pooled into one entry, listed with their most common genes and DNA. This sample gives 14,000 to 15,000 distinct CDR3 sequences in total; approximately 52% of them show up just once. 7.8% of the sample lies in the top ten. Read against the paper, the sample's treatment or condition label means: approximately 9-day PBMC culture with coronavirus spike peptide pools or control peptides (ViraFEST assay).

Their recognized antigens are unknown. Sequencing input: CD4+ T cells from blood, cultured in vitro. The receptors stem from a human donor who had recovered from COVID-19.

The gene calls are TRBV11-2 and TRBJ1-1; D unresolved. Germline CDR1 and CDR2: SGHAT and FQNNGV. The V and J ends lost 0 bases and 5 bases respectively, with 7 bases between them. The CDR3 contains 13 residues. In DNA, the CDR3 is TGTGCCAGCAGCTTAGAAGGTCGGACTGAAGCTTTCTTT. Its protein is CASSLEGRTEAFF.

The chain uses TRBV7-3 and TRBJ2-7; TRBD1 is a possible D gene (7 bases). This CDR3 has 14 amino acids. Trimming left V 5 bases short and J 5 bases short, with 16 bases between. CDR1 and CDR2 from the germline V gene are SGHTA and FQGTGA. The CDR3, as DNA: TGTGCCAGCAGCCCCCAGGGGGGAACGGACGAGCAGTACTTC. This encodes CASSPQGGTDEQYF.

CDR3 residues: CASSLLSAGGPSEQFF. CDR3 coding DNA: TGTGCCAGCAGCTTACTTTCCGCGGGAGGGCCGAGTGAGCAGTTCTTC. This chain uses TRBV7-2 with TRBJ2-1; TRBD2 matches 9 bases. CDR1 is SGHTA, CDR2 FQGNSA, per germline. Trimming at V came to 2 bases and at J to 9 bases, leaving 11 bases not matched to a gene. The length of the CDR3 is 16 residues.

The V call is TRBV25-1, the J call TRBJ1-1, with no clear D. Germline V gives CDR1 MGHDK, CDR2 SYGVNS. V was clipped by 2 bases and J by 3 bases, with 10 bases between them. The length of the CDR3 is 14 residues. CDR3 sequence (DNA): TGTGCCAGCAGTGAAGGACGATATGACACTGAAGCTTTCTTT. The encoded protein is CASSEGRYDTEAFF.

The chain couples TRBV5-4 to TRBJ1-2; 7 bases agree with TRBD1. Looked up from germline, CDR1 is SGHNT and CDR2 is YYREEE (reference sequence). This CDR3 is built from 14 residues. The trim removed 0 bases at V and 7 bases at J, leaving 6 bases unmatched. The CDR3 is CASSLESGGAGYTF. CDR3 bases: TGTGCCAGCAGCTTGGAGTCAGGGGGTGCTGGCTACACCTTC.

This chain uses TRBV27 with TRBJ1-1, with TRBD1 identical over 9 bases. The length of the CDR3 is 13 residues. J lost 4 bases, V lost 6 bases, and 3 bases had no gene match. Germline V gives CDR1 MNHEY, CDR2 SMNVEV (reference sequence). CDR3 sequence: CASRVTGGTEAFF. The CDR3 bases are TGTGCCAGCAGGGTGACAGGGGGCACTGAAGCTTTCTTT.

This rearrangement joins TRBV10-3 to TRBJ2-2, with D possibly matching TRBD2 (6 bases). This CDR3 contains 13 residues. V lost 3 bases, J lost 13 bases, and 15 bases lay in between. Germline V lookup: CDR1 ENHRY, CDR2 SYGVKD. CDR3 protein: CAISEEGTLGLFF. In nucleotides, the CDR3 is TGTGCCATCAGTGAAGAGGGGACTCTAGGGCTGTTTTTT.

The J gene is TRBJ2-5, the V gene TRBV5-1; TRBD2 matches 8 bases. The CDR3 is 14 residues long. Germline assignment: CDR1 SGHRS and CDR2 YFSETQ. V shed 4 bases and J 1 base; nucleotides not matched to a gene: 3. The CDR3 is CASSGTRPQETQYF. The CDR3 DNA is TGCGCCAGCAGCGGGACTAGGCCCCAAGAGACCCAGTACTTC.

The rearrangement uses TRBV24-1 and TRBJ1-5, with D possibly being TRBD1 (5 bases). Trimming shortened V by 4 bases and J by 5 bases, and 17 bases separated the two germline ends. The germline gives CDR1 KGHDR, CDR2 SFDVKD. This CDR3 contains 16 residues. In nucleotides, the CDR3 is TGTGCCACCAGTGACACCAGGGATGGACCCGATCAGCCCCAGCATTTT. Amino acids: CATSDTRDGPDQPQHF.

The chain is built from TRBV27 and TRBJ2-2; 10 bases match TRBD1. V gave up 5 bases and J gave up 4 bases; unmatched junction bases: 4. Per germline, CDR1 MNHEY and CDR2 SMNVEV (reference sequence). This CDR3 comprises 15 residues. Here the CDR3 reads CASSPWDRGTGELFF. The CDR3 DNA reads TGTGCCAGCAGTCCCTGGGACAGGGGCACCGGGGAGCTGTTTTTT.

V usage is TRBV19 and J usage is TRBJ2-2; 11 bases map to TRBD2. The CDR3 runs 19 residues. CDR1 is LNHDA, CDR2 SQIVND, per germline (reference sequence). Trimming cost V 7 bases and J 0 bases; bases outside gene matches: 13. CDR3 amino acids: CASIPGLAGFSANTGELFF. CDR3 in DNA: TGTGCCAGTATCCCTGGACTAGCGGGTTTCTCCGCGAACACCGGGGAGCTGTTTTTT.

The CDR3 sequence: CASSLTNQPQHF. CDR3 DNA: TGTGCCAGCAGTTTAACGAATCAGCCCCAGCATTTT. The chain joins TRBV28 to TRBJ1-5, with unresolved D. Trimming stripped 2 bases from V and 4 bases from J, with 3 bases between. The CDR3 loop spans 12 amino acids. CDR1 MDHEN and CDR2 SYDVKM come from the germline V gene.

The count of this clonotype is one. The rearrangement joins TRBV7-2 to TRBJ2-7; D uncertain. The V and J ends lost 4 bases and 6 bases respectively, with 13 bases between them. Germline-derived CDR1 and CDR2 are SGHTA and FQGNSA. The CDR3 is made up of 13 amino acids. CDR3 region: CASSSRSSGEQYF. CDR3 nucleotides: TGTGCCAGCAGCTCTCGAAGTTCGGGCGAGCAGTACTTC.

The genes are TRBV27 and TRBJ1-1, with D unresolved. Germline V lookup: CDR1 MNHEY, CDR2 SMNVEV (reference sequence). The CDR3 has 13 amino acids. V shed 7 bases and J shed 1 base, with 10 bases lying between them. In nucleotides, the CDR3 is TGTGCCAGCACCAGCCGGACGAACACTGAAGCTTTCTTT. Translating it yields CASTSRTNTEAFF.

The chain is built from TRBV20-1 and TRBJ1-2; TRBD1 might be the D (6 bases). The CDR3 contains 11 residues. Germline CDR1 is DFQATT and CDR2 is SNEGSKA (reference sequence). V gave up 6 bases and J gave up 7 bases, with 12 bases separating them. The DNA of the CDR3 is TGCAGTGCCGCACAGGGCAGTGGCTACACCTTC. It encodes CSAAQGSGYTF.

This chain joins TRBV24-1 and TRBJ1-2, with D uncertain. In germline, CDR1 is KGHDR, CDR2 SFDVKD. This CDR3 is built from 13 residues. V lost 7 bases, J lost 7 bases, and 15 bases lay in between. The CDR3 bases are TGTGCCACCAGCGACCTCGGGGTCCGTGGCTACACCTTC. It specifies CATSDLGVRGYTF.

This clonotype showed up just a few times. The chain is built from TRBV20-1 and TRBJ2-5, with D possibly matching TRBD2 (6 bases). Germline CDR1 is DFQATT and CDR2 is SNEGSKA (reference sequence). The CDR3 is 15 amino acids. The V and J ends lost 0 bases and 2 bases respectively, with 13 bases between them. CDR3 protein: CSARDRVGGQETQYF. The CDR3 DNA reads as TGCAGTGCTAGAGATCGGGTGGGAGGACAAGAGACCCAGTACTTC.

This clonotype showed up just a few times. The CDR3 region is CASRGSGNTIYF. The CDR3 DNA reads as TGTGCCAGCAGAGGGTCTGGAAACACCATATATTTT. The rearrangement joins TRBV27 to TRBJ1-3; D is uncertain. CDR1 is MNHEY and CDR2 is SMNVEV in the germline V gene (reference sequence). The V gene lost 6 bases and the J gene lost 1 base, with 4 bases spanning the gap. This CDR3 has 12 residues.

The chain is built from TRBV30 and TRBJ1-5; D gene ambiguous. Trimming took 2 bases from V and 0 from J, leaving 8 bases between them. The length of the CDR3 is 14 residues. CDR1 is GTSNPN and CDR2 is SVGIG in the germline V gene (reference sequence). The DNA of the CDR3 is TGTGCCTGGAGTATTCACTATAGCAATCAGCCCCAGCATTTT. Its translation: CAWSIHYSNQPQHF.

The rearrangement links TRBV5-1 to TRBJ2-3; TRBD1 agrees at 8 bases. Germline V gene sequence: CDR1 SGHRS, CDR2 YFSETQ. This CDR3 is built from 15 residues. After removal of 0 bases from V and 3 bases from J, the junction contained 3 bases not matched to a gene. The CDR3 DNA sequence: TGCGCCAGCAGCTTGGCTACAGGGGGTACAGATACGCAGTATTTT. It is translated as CASSLATGGTDTQYF.

This clonotype was seen more than once but under ten times. One end of the junction varies from germline; a read error may be responsible. The rearrangement joins TRBV28 to TRBJ1-1, with 7 bases that match TRBD1. The CDR3 is made up of 15 amino acids. Germline lookup yields CDR1 MDHEN and CDR2 SYDVKM. The CDR3 sequence: CASSLPGQMNTEAFF. The CDR3 region has the DNA TGTGCCAGCAGTCTACCGGGACAGATGAACACTGAGGCTTTCTTT.

This chain links TRBV15 with TRBJ1-1; D is uncertain. This CDR3 is built from 12 residues. Trimming shortened V by 2 bases and J by 2 bases, and 3 bases separated the two germline ends. CDR1 is LNHNV, CDR2 YYDKDF, per germline (reference sequence). CDR3 DNA: TGTGCCACCAGCAGACGCAACACTGAAGCTTTCTTT. This sequence encodes CATSRRNTEAFF.

This rearrangement joins TRBV20-1 to TRBJ2-1, with 13 positions matching TRBD2. CDR1 and CDR2 (germline): DFQATT, SNEGSKA (reference sequence). The ends lost 3 bases at V and 9 bases at J; junction bases unmatched: 14. The CDR3 is 17 residues long. DNA of the CDR3: TGCAGTGCTAGCCTCCTAACTAGCGGGGGGGCACAGGGTGAGCAGTTCTTC. The encoded protein is CSASLLTSGGAQGEQFF.

This sequence joins TRBV2 and TRBJ2-1, with TRBD2 matching over 8 bases. CDR3 length: 13 amino acids. V lost 4 bases and J lost 10; bases outside the gene matches: 6. Germline V CDR1 and CDR2: SNHLY, FYNNEI. CDR3 sequence: CASSGGGRFEQFF. In nucleotides, the CDR3 is TGTGCCAGCAGTGGGGGCGGGAGGTTCGAGCAGTTCTTC.

The V and J genes are TRBV5-6 and TRBJ1-2; perhaps TRBD1 as D (5 bases). The CDR3 is 14 residues long. Germline CDR1 is SGHDT and CDR2 is YYEEEE. Deletions cut 0 bases from V and 0 bases from J, with 6 bases between. As DNA, the CDR3 is TGTGCCAGCAGCTTGGAGGGACCTAACTATGGCTACACCTTC. It yields the protein CASSLEGPNYGYTF.

This CDR3 reads CASSARGGVNEQFF. The CDR3 region has the DNA TGTGCCAGCAGCGCCCGGGGGGGAGTGAATGAGCAGTTCTTC. The rearrangement uses TRBV7-9 and TRBJ2-1, with 8 bases matching TRBD2. The CDR3 extends over 14 amino acids. The germline V gene has CDR1 SEHNR and CDR2 FQNEAQ (reference sequence). V lost 5 bases and J lost 7; bases outside the gene matches: 7.

Sample share makes this clonotype medium-sized (0.01 to 0.1%). V usage is TRBV20-1 and J usage is TRBJ1-5; D ambiguous. The germline V and J ends were trimmed by 6 bases and 4 bases, with 10 bases remaining between them. CDR1 is DFQATT and CDR2 is SNEGSKA in the germline V gene (reference sequence). The CDR3 covers 12 residues. CDR3 sequence (DNA): TGCAGTGCGACAAACAGAAATCAGCCCCAGCATTTT. This encodes CSATNRNQPQHF.

The CDR3, as DNA: TGTGCCAGCAGTTACCCGGGACTAGCGGGAAGTGCTAGCACAGATACGCAGTATTTT. This codes for CASSYPGLAGSASTDTQYF. The chain carries TRBV6-2 or TRBV6-3 and TRBJ2-3, with TRBD2 identical over 13 bases. The CDR3 is 19 amino acids. Per germline, CDR1 MNHEY and CDR2 SVGEGT. J gave up 0 bases and V 2 bases, and 8 bases lay outside the gene matches.